This T cell receptor beta chain emerged from a study of blood T cell repertoires in COVID-19. Study as a whole: The United States, Italy and Spain were the sources of the acute and convalescent COVID-19 samples. Sources were T cells, B-cell-depleted T cells, or PBMCs; the material itself was cDNA or gDNA.

The CDR3 spans 16 residues. Germline V gene sequence: CDR1 SGDLS, CDR2 YYNGEE. Germline trimming cut 2 bases from V and 3 bases from J; bases unmatched to any gene: 7. This table comes from immunoSEQ multiplex PCR, and its TCRdb copy is limited to in-frame clones, with some not included. The sample consists of about 76,000 clones, approximately 86% of them appearing once. This clonotype originated in a human donor in a cohort sampled during active COVID-19. Sequencing was done on a sample of peripheral blood. V and J are TRBV9 and TRBJ2-1; TRBD1 aligns across 8 bases. The CDR3 reads CASSVTGGINYNEQFF. The CDR3 nucleotides are TGTGCCAGCAGCGTTACAGGGGGAATCAACTACAATGAGCAGTTCTTC.